One and the same sample provided the 21 T cell receptor beta chains below, sequenced in a study of blood T cells in healthy people across ages. Using a J-beta primer mix together with a sample-barcoded 5' primer, a second PCR was run for roughly 7 to 11 cycles. MiXCR was run by TCRdb on the 5' RACE reads, yielding one entry per CDR3 protein. The repertoire holds about a million distinct CDR3 sequences, with approximately 50% as singletons. The sequenced sample consisted of blood. The receptors were sampled from a woman aged 55-69 years in good health.

The sample holds a few counts of this clonotype. This rearrangement joins TRBV20-1 to TRBJ2-5; D assignment may be TRBD1 or TRBD2 (5 bases each). The DNA end lines up better with TRBJ2-7; the J call may be wrong. Germline V gene data show CDR1 as DFQATT and CDR2 as SNEGSKA (reference sequence). CDR3 length: 14 amino acids. As DNA, the CDR3 is TGCAGTGCTAGAGATCTGTGGGGGAGCTACGAGCAGTACTTC. It translates to CSARDLWGSYEQYF.

This chain links TRBV6-6 with TRBJ2-6; 8 nucleotides line up with TRBD2. The CDR3 spans 16 residues. Germline loops: CDR1 MNHNY, CDR2 SVGAGI (reference sequence). Trimming at V came to 8 bases and at J to 7 bases, leaving 13 bases not matched to a gene. In DNA, the CDR3 is TGTGCCAGCCTTCCCTCCGCGGGGGGCGCAGCCAACGTCCTGACTTTC. Its protein is CASLPSAGGAANVLTF.

This clonotype was detected a few times. V gene TRBV5-1 combines with J gene TRBJ2-7, with D maybe TRBD1 (6 bases). Trimming stripped 0 bases from V and 6 bases from J, with 13 bases between. The CDR3 sequence is 14 residues long. Germline V gene sequence: CDR1 SGHRS, CDR2 YFSETQ. The CDR3 here is CASSLGDKYGEQYF. In nucleotides, the CDR3 is TGCGCCAGCAGCTTGGGGGACAAGTACGGCGAGCAGTACTTC.

This chain links TRBV5-1 with TRBJ2-5, with 9 nucleotides matching TRBD1. Near its end, the DNA agrees better with TRBJ2-7, so the J call may be wrong. CDR1 is SGHRS and CDR2 is YFSETQ in the germline V gene. This CDR3 comprises 16 residues. The CDR3 here is CASSPGPGTGSHEQYF. The CDR3 nucleotides are TGCGCCAGCAGCCCGGGCCCCGGGACAGGGTCTCACGAGCAGTACTTC.

The chain combines TRBV6-6 with TRBJ2-1; 8 positions agree with TRBD2. The CDR3 consists of 14 residues. The J segment lost 5 bases and the V segment lost 3 bases, leaving 3 bases of the junction unmatched. Per the germline V gene, CDR1 is MNHNY and CDR2 is SVGAGI (reference sequence). CDR3: CASSYPTSDNEQFF. As DNA, the CDR3 is TGTGCCAGCAGTTATCCGACTAGCGACAATGAGCAGTTCTTC.

This chain links TRBV20-1 with TRBJ2-6, with D possibly matching TRBD2 (5 bases). Per the germline V gene, CDR1 is DFQATT and CDR2 is SNEGSKA (reference sequence). The CDR3 has 17 residues. Trimming removed 5 bases from V and 0 bases from J, with 17 bases in between. CDR3 in amino acids: CSAGSGLPSSGANVLTF. The CDR3 bases are TGCAGTGCTGGGAGCGGACTGCCGAGCTCTGGGGCCAACGTCCTGACTTTC.

This chain joins TRBV9 and TRBJ2-7; maybe TRBD2 (5 bases). Per germline, CDR1 SGDLS and CDR2 YYNGEE. The CDR3 is 12 residues long. Trimming stripped 3 bases from V and 12 bases from J, with 16 bases between. CDR3 in amino acids: CASSASMGVVYF. CDR3 nucleotide sequence: TGTGCCAGCAGCGCCTCGATGGGAGTGGTGTACTTC.

The rearrangement links TRBV20-1 to TRBJ2-1; 7 bases agree with TRBD2. The germline V gene has CDR1 DFQATT and CDR2 SNEGSKA (reference sequence). There are 13 residues in the CDR3. V lost 6 bases to trimming and J lost 4 bases; unmatched junction nucleotides: 6. CDR3 coding DNA: TGCAGTGCCGGGACTAACCGATACAATGAGCAGTTCTTC. It encodes CSAGTNRYNEQFF.

As regards this clonotype: Sequence at one end of the junction differs from germline and may be a read error. The CDR3 nucleotides read TGTGCCGGCAGTGAACCCTTACTAGCGGGAGTCGCAGATACGCAGTATTTT. Amino acids: CAGSEPLLAGVADTQYF. The genes are TRBV6-1 and TRBJ2-3; 11 bases align to TRBD2. Per germline, CDR1 MNHNS and CDR2 SASEGT. This CDR3 spans 17 amino acids.

On this clonotype itself: Mismatch with germline at one junction end may stem from a read error. V and J are TRBV29-1 and TRBJ2-3; possible D gene TRBD2, 5 bases. CDR3 size: 14 residues. Germline V CDR1 and CDR2: SQVTM, ANQGSEA. The CDR3 is CSVQISGSTDTRYF. The CDR3 nucleotides are TGCAGCGTCCAGATAAGCGGAAGCACAGATACGCGGTATTTT.

The J gene is TRBJ1-4, the V gene TRBV27; TRBD1 matches at 7 bases. J was trimmed by 4 bases and V by 4 bases; bases with no gene match: 6. The CDR3 has 15 amino acids. CDR1 and CDR2 from the germline V gene are MNHEY and SMNVEV (reference sequence). As DNA, the CDR3 is TGTGCCAGCAGTTCCGCGACAGGGATTAATGAAAAACTGTTTTTT. Translating it yields CASSSATGINEKLFF.

J is TRBJ1-5 and V is TRBV20-1, with 8 bases matching TRBD1. V trimming: 1 base; J trimming: 3 bases; junction bases outside the gene matches: 14. The CDR3 spans 18 residues. The germline V gene has CDR1 DFQATT and CDR2 SNEGSKA (reference sequence). The CDR3, as DNA: TGCAGTGCTAGAGTTTCTTTATTCTTGGGACAGGCCAATCAGCCCCAGCATTTT. Residues: CSARVSLFLGQANQPQHF.

This chain joins TRBV7-2 and TRBJ2-7, with 8 bases fitting TRBD2. CDR3 length equals 14 residues. With 2 bases clipped from V and 5 bases from J, the junction kept 5 bases outside the gene matches. The germline gives CDR1 SGHTA, CDR2 FQGNSA. The CDR3 loop reads CASSLPGGYHEQYF. CDR3 nucleotide sequence: TGTGCCAGCAGCTTACCGGGAGGGTACCACGAGCAGTACTTC. The variable domain in full, with the rest retrieved from reference TRBV7-2 and TRBJ2-7, is GAGVSQSPSNKVTEKGKDVELRCDPISGHTALYWYRQSLGQGLEFLIYFQGNSAPDKSGLPSDRFSAERTGGSVSTLTIQRTQQEDSAVYLCASSLPGGYHEQYFGPGTRLTVT.

The J gene is TRBJ2-6, the V gene TRBV4-3; D not resolved. Germline CDR1 LGHNA, CDR2 YSLEER. CDR3 length equals 18 residues. The V gene lost 0 bases and the J gene lost 0 bases, with 12 bases spanning the gap. The CDR3 nucleotides read TGCGCCAGCAGCCAAGATCGGCACAGACCCTCTGGGGCCAACGTCCTGACTTTC. Its translation: CASSQDRHRPSGANVLTF.

The gene calls are TRBV6-5 and TRBJ2-1; TRBD1 aligns across 7 bases. The CDR3 extends over 15 amino acids. Trimming took 6 bases from V and 5 from J; bases not matched to a gene: 10. Per germline, CDR1 MNHEY and CDR2 SVGAGI. The CDR3 protein is CASSSDRSRNNEQFF. CDR3 nucleotides: TGTGCCAGCAGCTCGGACAGGTCGAGAAACAATGAGCAGTTCTTC.

This clonotype was found a few times. V gene TRBV24-1 combines with J gene TRBJ2-3, with 9 positions matching TRBD1. The J segment lost 4 bases and the V segment lost 4 bases, leaving 8 bases of the junction unmatched. The CDR3 totals 16 residues. CDR1 and CDR2 (germline): KGHDR, SFDVKD. CDR3 sequence reads: CATSESGTGKPDTQYF. For the CDR3, the DNA is TGTGCCACCAGTGAATCCGGGACAGGGAAGCCAGATACGCAGTATTTT.

This clonotype has a count of ten or more. This sequence joins TRBV7-2 and TRBJ1-2; 10 nucleotides match TRBD1. CDR3 size: 17 residues. Germline-derived CDR1 and CDR2 are SGHTA and FQGNSA. V dropped 5 bases and J dropped 4; count of bases not matched to a gene: 13. The chain's CDR3 is CASSLGTGAAGRYGYTF. As DNA, the CDR3 is TGTGCCAGCAGCCTTGGGACAGGGGCCGCCGGTCGCTATGGCTACACCTTC.

The chain combines TRBV11-2 with TRBJ1-4; TRBD1 aligns across 11 bases. The CDR3 runs 16 residues. Germline lookup yields CDR1 SGHAT and CDR2 FQNNGV. Losses at the gene ends were 4 bases for V and 5 bases for J; bases not matched to a gene: 6. CDR3 sequence: CASSWTGGAGNEKLFF. DNA of the CDR3: TGTGCCAGCAGCTGGACAGGGGGCGCGGGAAATGAAAAACTGTTTTTT. The entire variable domain, with the rest obtained from reference TRBV11-2 and TRBJ1-4, is as follows: EAGVAQSPRYKIIEKRQSVAFWCNPISGHATLYWYQQILGQGPKLLIQFQNNGVVDDSQLPKDRFSAERLKGVDSTLKIQPAKLEDSAVYLCASSWTGGAGNEKLFFGSGTQLSVL.

This clonotype was detected a few times. The V call is TRBV3-1, the J call TRBJ2-7; D gene unclear. CDR3 length equals 13 residues. Germline V gives CDR1 LGHDT, CDR2 YNNKEL (reference sequence). The ends were cut back, 4 bases at V and 6 bases at J, with 13 bases in the middle. CDR3 nucleotide sequence: TGTGCCAGCAGCCCCGTAAGACAAGGCGAGCAGTACTTC. This codes for CASSPVRQGEQYF.

V is TRBV21-1 and J is TRBJ2-5; no DNA check was done on the table's D call, TRBD2. TRBV21-1 constitutes a pseudogene. The CDR3 is 15 amino acids. The CDR3 is CASSALAGGHNEQYF. Written as DNA, the CDR3 is TGTGCCAGCAGCGCCCTAGCGGGAGGTCACAATGAGCAGTACTTC.

V gene TRBV28 combines with J gene TRBJ2-5; 8 bases are shared with TRBD1. Germline CDR1 is MDHEN and CDR2 is SYDVKM. With V trimmed by 6 bases and J by 11 bases, 17 bases remained unmatched. The CDR3 loop spans 15 amino acids. The CDR3 coding sequence is TGTGCCAGCAGCAAGGACAGGGCGTGGGGAAGGGAGCAGTACTTC. Amino acid sequence: CASSKDRAWGREQYF.